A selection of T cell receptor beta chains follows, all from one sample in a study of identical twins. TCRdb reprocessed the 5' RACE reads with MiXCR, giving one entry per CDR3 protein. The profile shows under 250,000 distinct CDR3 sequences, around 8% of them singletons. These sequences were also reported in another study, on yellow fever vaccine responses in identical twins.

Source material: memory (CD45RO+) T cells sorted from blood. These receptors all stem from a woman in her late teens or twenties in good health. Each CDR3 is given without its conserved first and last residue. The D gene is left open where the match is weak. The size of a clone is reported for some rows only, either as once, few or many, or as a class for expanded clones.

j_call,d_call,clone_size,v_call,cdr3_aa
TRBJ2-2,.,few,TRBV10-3,AISGGANTGELF
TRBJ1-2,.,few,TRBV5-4,ASSLDRENGYT
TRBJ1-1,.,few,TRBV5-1,ASSLRSANTEAF
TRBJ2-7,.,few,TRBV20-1,SAPRGVEQY
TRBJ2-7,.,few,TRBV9,ASSVGTASSYEQY
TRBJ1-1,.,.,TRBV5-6,ASSLAGSPKGTEAF
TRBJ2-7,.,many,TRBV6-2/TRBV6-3,ASSLTDWEQY
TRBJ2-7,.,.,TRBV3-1,ASSREPPRSYEQY
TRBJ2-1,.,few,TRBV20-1,SAREDSYNEQF
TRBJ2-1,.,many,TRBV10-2,ASSVKGLGQF
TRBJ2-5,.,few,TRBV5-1,ASNRGHQETQY
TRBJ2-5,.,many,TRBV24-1,ATSGDPRETQY
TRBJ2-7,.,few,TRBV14,ASSRDRFVYEQY
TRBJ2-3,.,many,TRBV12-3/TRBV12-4,ASSFNSPPDTQY
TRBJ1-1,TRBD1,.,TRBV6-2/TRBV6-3,ASAPGQGGAEAF
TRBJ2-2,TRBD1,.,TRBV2,ASSRPGQGAGELF
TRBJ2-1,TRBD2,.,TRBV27,ASSSGNSNEQF
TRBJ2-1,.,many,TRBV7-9,ASSLGGSGLRNEQF